This TCR beta chain was captured in a study of post-analysis software for immune sequencing data. The study, taken as a whole, reports: About five TRBV segments, including TRBV5-6, TRBV5-1 and TRBV20-1, were more frequent in patients than controls.

Researchers reported that TCR beta cDNA libraries carried unique molecular identifiers. In TCRdb, the PCR reads were re-called with MiXCR into one record per CDR3 protein. There are hundreds of thousands of distinct CDR3 sequences in the sample; about 27% occur only once, and about 0.5% lies in the top ten. With regard to this clonotype: Its specificity is not known.

Germline V lookup: CDR1 MDHEN, CDR2 SYDVKM. V was clipped by 1 base and J by 0 bases, with 16 bases between them. The CDR3 has 17 amino acids. This TCR derives from a girl aged 10 to 17 with multiple sclerosis. The sequencing sample was made of blood. V gene TRBV28 combines with J gene TRBJ2-7; TRBD1 or TRBD2 may be the D gene (6 bases each). The CDR3 is CASSLLGAGPSSYEQYF. In DNA, the CDR3 is TGTGCCAGCAGTTTATTGGGGGCGGGGCCCAGCTCCTACGAGCAGTACTTC.